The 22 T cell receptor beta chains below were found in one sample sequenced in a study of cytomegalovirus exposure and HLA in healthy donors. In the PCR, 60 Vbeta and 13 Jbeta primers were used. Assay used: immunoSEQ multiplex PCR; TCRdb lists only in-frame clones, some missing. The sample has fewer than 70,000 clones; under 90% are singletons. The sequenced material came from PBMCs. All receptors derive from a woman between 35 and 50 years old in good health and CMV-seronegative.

The CDR3, as DNA: TGTGCCAGCAGTTTATCGGTCGGTAGCGTTACCTACGAGCAGTACTTC. Translating gives CASSLSVGSVTYEQYF. This sequence joins TRBV27 and TRBJ2-7; possible D gene TRBD2, 5 bases. This CDR3 is 16 amino acids long. V lost 0 bases and J lost 2, with 14 bases in between. Germline CDR1 is MNHEY and CDR2 is SMNVEV (reference sequence).

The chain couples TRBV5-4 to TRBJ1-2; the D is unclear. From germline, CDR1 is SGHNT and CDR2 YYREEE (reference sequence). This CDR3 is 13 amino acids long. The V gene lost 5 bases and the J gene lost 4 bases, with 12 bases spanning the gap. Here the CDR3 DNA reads TGTGCCAGCAGGGGTGACTCCTTCTATGGCTACACCTTC. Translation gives CASRGDSFYGYTF.

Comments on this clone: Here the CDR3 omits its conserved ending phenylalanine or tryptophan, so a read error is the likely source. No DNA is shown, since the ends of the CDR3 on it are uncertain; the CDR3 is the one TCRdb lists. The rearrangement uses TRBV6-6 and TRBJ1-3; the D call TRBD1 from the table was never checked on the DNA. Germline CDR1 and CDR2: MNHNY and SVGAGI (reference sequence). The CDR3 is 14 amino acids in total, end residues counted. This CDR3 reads CASSYSALVQGIMV.

CDR3: CASSQGGTSGRALYYEQYF. The DNA for the CDR3 is TGCGCCAGCAGCCAGGGGGGGACTAGCGGGAGGGCCCTGTACTACGAGCAGTACTTC. The chain has TRBV5-1 and TRBJ2-7; 16 nucleotides line up with TRBD2. V was pared by 4 bases and J by 3 bases, with 13 bases of the junction left unmatched. Germline CDR1 reads SGHRS; CDR2 reads YFSETQ. CDR3 length: 19 residues. Full variable domain (outside the CDR3, taken from reference TRBV5-1 and TRBJ2-7): KAGVTQTPRYLIKTRGQQVTLSCSPISGHRSVSWYQQTPGQGLQFLFEYFSETQRNKGNFPGRFSGRQFSNSRSEMNVSTLELGDSALYLCASSQGGTSGRALYYEQYFGPGTRLTVT.

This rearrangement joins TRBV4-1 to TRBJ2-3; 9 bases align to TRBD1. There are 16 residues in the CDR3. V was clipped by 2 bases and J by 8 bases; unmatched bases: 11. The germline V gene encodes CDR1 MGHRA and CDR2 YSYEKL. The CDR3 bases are TGCGCCAGCAGCCAACAGGCAACAGGGGGCATTGGTACGCAGTATTTT. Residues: CASSQQATGGIGTQYF.

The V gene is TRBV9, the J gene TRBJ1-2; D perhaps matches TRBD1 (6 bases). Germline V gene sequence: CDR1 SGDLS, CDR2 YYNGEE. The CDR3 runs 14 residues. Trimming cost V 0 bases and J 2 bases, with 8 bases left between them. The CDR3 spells CASSVAQGNYGYTF. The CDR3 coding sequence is TGTGCCAGCAGCGTAGCCCAGGGGAACTATGGCTACACCTTC.

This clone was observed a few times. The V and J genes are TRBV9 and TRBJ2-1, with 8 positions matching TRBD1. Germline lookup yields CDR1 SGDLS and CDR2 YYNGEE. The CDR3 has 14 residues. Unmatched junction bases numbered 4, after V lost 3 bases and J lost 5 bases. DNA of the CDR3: TGTGCCAGCAGCGCGTCGACAGGGGACAATGAGCAGTTCTTC. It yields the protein CASSASTGDNEQFF. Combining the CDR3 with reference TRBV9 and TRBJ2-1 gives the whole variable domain DSGVTQTPKHLITATGQRVTLRCSPRSGDLSVYWYQQSLDQGLQFLIQYYNGEERAKGNILERFSAQQFPDLHSELNLSSLELGDSALYFCASSASTGDNEQFFGPGTRLTVL.

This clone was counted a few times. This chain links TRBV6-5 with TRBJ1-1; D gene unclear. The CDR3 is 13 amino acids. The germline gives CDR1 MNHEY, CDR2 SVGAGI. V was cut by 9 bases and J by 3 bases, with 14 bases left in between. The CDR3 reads CASSTNRDTEAFF. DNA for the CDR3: TGTGCCAGTTCCACTAATCGGGACACTGAAGCTTTCTTT.

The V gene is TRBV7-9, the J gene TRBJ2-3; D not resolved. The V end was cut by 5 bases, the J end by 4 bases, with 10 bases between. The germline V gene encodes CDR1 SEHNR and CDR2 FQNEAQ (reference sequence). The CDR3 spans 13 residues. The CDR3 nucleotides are TGTGCCAGCAGCACCCCCCGGGCAGATACGCAGTATTTT. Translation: CASSTPRADTQYF. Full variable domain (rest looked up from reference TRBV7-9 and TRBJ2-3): DTGVSQNPRHKITKRGQNVTFRCDPISEHNRLYWYRQTLGQGPEFLTYFQNEAQLEKSRLLSDRFSAERPKGSFSTLEIQRTEQGDSAMYLCASSTPRADTQYFGPGTRLTVL.

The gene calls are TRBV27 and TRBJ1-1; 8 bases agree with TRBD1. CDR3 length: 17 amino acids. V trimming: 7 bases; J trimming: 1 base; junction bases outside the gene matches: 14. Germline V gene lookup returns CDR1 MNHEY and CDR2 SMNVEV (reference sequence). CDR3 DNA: TGTGCCAGCAACCCCCGGGACAGGTCAACCGGGAACACTGAAGCTTTCTTT. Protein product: CASNPRDRSTGNTEAFF.

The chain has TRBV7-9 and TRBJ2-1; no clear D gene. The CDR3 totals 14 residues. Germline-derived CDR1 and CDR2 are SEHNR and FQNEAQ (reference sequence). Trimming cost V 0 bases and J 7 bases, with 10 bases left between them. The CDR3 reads CASSLASVFNEQFF. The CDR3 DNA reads TGTGCCAGCAGCTTAGCGTCTGTGTTTAATGAGCAGTTCTTC.

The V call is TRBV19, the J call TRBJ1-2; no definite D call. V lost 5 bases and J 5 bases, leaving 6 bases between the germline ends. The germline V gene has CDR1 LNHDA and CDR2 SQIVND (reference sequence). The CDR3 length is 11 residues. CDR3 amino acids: CASSFVYGYTF. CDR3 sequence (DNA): TGTGCCAGTAGTTTCGTGTATGGCTACACCTTC.

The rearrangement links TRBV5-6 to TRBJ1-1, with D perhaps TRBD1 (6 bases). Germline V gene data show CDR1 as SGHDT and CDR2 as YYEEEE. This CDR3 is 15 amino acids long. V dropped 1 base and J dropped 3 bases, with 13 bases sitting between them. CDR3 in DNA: TGTGCCAGCAGCTTGTGGGGGGGCGGTGACACTGAAGCTTTCTTT. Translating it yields CASSLWGGGDTEAFF.

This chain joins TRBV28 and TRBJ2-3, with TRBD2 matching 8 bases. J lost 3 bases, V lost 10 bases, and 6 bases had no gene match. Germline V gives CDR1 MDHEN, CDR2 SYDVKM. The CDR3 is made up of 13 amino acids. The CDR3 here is CATKRELTDTQYF. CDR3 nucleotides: TGTGCCACGAAGCGGGAGTTGACAGATACGCAGTATTTT.

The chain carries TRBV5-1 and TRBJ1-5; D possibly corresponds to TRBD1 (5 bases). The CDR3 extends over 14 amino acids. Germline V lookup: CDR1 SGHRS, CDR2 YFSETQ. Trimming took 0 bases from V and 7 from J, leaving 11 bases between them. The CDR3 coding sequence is TGCGCCAGCAGCTTGGCGGCGGGGCAACAGCCCCAGCATTTT. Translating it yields CASSLAAGQQPQHF.

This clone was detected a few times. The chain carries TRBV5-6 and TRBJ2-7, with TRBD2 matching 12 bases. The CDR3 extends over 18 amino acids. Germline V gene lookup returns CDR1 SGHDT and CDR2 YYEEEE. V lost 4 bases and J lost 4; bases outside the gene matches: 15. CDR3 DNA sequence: TGTGCCAGCAGCCCCGGACCGATGACTAGCGGGAGCCCATACGAGCAGTACTTC. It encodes CASSPGPMTSGSPYEQYF.

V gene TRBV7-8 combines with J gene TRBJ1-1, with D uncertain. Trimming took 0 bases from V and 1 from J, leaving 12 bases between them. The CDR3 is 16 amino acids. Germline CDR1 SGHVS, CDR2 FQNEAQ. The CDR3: CASSLAWARANTEAFF. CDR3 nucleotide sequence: TGTGCCAGCAGCTTAGCGTGGGCAAGAGCGAACACTGAAGCTTTCTTT.

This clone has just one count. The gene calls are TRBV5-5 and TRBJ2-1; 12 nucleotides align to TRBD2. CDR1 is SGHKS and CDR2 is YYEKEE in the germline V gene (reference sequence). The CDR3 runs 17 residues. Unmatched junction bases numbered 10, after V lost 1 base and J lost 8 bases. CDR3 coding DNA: TGTGCCAGCAGCTTGCTGATGACTAGCGGGAGTTTGTATGAGCAGTTCTTC. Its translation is CASSLLMTSGSLYEQFF.

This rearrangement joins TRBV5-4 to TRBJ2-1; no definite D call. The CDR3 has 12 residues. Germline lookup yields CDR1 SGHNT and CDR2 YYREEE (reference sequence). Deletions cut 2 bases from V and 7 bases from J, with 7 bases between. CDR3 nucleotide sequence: TGTGCCAGCAGCTTCGGTGAGAATGAGCAGTTCTTC. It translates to CASSFGENEQFF.

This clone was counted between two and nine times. The CDR3 is CASSLRDSLPYEQYF. CDR3 nucleotides: TGTGCCAGCAGCCTCAGGGACAGCCTTCCCTACGAGCAGTACTTC. The V call is TRBV9, the J call TRBJ2-7; 7 positions match TRBD1. Germline V gene data show CDR1 as SGDLS and CDR2 as YYNGEE. The V segment lost 4 bases and the J segment 2 bases; nucleotides outside the gene matches: 9. The CDR3 contains 15 residues.

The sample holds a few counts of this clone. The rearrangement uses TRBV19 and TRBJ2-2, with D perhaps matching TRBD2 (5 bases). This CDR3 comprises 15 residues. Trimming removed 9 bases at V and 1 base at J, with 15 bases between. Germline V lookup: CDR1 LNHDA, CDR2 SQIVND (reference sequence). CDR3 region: CASKKFSENTGELFF. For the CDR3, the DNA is TGTGCCAGCAAAAAATTTAGCGAGAACACCGGGGAGCTGTTTTTT.

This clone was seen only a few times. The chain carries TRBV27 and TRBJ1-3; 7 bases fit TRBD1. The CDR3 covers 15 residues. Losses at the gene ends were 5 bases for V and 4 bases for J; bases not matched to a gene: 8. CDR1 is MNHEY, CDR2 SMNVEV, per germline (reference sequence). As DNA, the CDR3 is TGTGCCAGCAGTCCAGGGACAGCCAGGGGAAACACCATATATTTT. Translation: CASSPGTARGNTIYF.